This record concerns one TCR beta chain sequence. This receptor's antigen is unknown. No clone much larger than this one lies a single base away; base qualities are absent. The sample belongs to a study of control samples from healthy donors and cancer patients (dated by TCRdb to about 2020). The CDR3 has 16 amino acids, counting the end cysteine and phenylalanine. This entry keeps only the CDR3 DNA: 48 bases, framed from base 1. The V and J ends are trimmed by 4 bases and 1 base, leaving 14 bases between them. CDR1 MDHEN and CDR2 SYDVKM are derived from the germline V gene. Receptor libraries were prepared by the immunoSEQ multiplex PCR assay. In TCRdb, the immuneACCESS table is reduced to in-frame sequences with V and J assigned. These tables do not hold every clone; where another copy was compared, an unresolved V gene accounts for under half, and the others remain unexplained. The sample has about 220,000 clones on record, around 94% of them singletons. Of the sample, about 1.6% falls within the top ten clones.

This sequence originates from a man aged 50 or older in good health. The specimen was blood. The chain employs TRBV28 and TRBJ2-1; TRBD1 might be the D gene, on 6 matching bases. The CDR3: CASSSPGASSYNEQFF. The DNA sequence is as follows: TGTGCCAGCAGTTCGCCAGGGGCGAGTTCCTACAATGAGCAGTTCTTC. Supplemented by the reference TRBV28 and TRBJ2-1 proteins around the CDR3, the complete variable domain is DVKVTQSSRYLVKRTGEKVFLECVQDMDHENMFWYRQDPGLGLRLIYFSYDVKMKEKGDIPEGYSVSREKKERFSLILESASTNQTSMYLCASSSPGASSYNEQFFGPGTRLTVL.